These T cell receptor beta chains were read from a single sample in a study of shared clonotypes between healthy human individuals. The data were produced by immunoSEQ multiplex PCR, yet TCRdb's version contains in-frame clones alone and is incomplete. The data show 2 million to 2.5 million clones, more than 85% seen once. Input material: naive CD4+ T cells from PBMCs. The receptors originated from a man younger than 35 in good health. Some clones in this sample may be carry-over from other donors' samples. CDR3s include the opening cysteine and the closing phenylalanine or tryptophan. D genes are given only for firm matches. Clone sizes are given selectively: once, few, many, or a class where the clone is expanded.

cdr3_aa: CASRFTVANGYTF
cdr3_nt: TGTGCCAGCAGATTCACGGTTGCCAATGGCTACACCTTC
d_call: .
v_call: TRBV28
j_call: TRBJ1-2
clone_size: .

cdr3_aa: CASSQTNLGLAGGGEQFF
cdr3_nt: TGCGCCAGCAGCCAAACAAACCTGGGGCTAGCGGGAGGGGGTGAGCAGTTCTTC
d_call: TRBD2
v_call: TRBV4-1
j_call: TRBJ2-1
clone_size: .

cdr3_aa: CASSPYSTNTEAFF
cdr3_nt: TGTGCCAGCAGCCCGTACAGCACCAACACTGAAGCTTTCTTT
d_call: .
v_call: TRBV7-9
j_call: TRBJ1-1
clone_size: few

cdr3_aa: CASSQSNQPQHF
cdr3_nt: TGTGCCAGCAGTCAAAGCAATCAGCCCCAGCATTTT
d_call: .
v_call: TRBV27
j_call: TRBJ1-5
clone_size: .

cdr3_aa: CASSPYSRALYEQYF
cdr3_nt: TGTGCCAGCAGCCCGTACTCTAGGGCCCTATACGAGCAGTACTTC
d_call: .
v_call: TRBV7-2
j_call: TRBJ2-7
clone_size: .

cdr3_aa: CASSKDRGFNTGELFF
cdr3_nt: TGCGCCAGCAGCAAGGACAGGGGCTTCAACACCGGGGAGCTGTTTTTT
d_call: TRBD1
v_call: TRBV5-1
j_call: TRBJ2-2
clone_size: .

cdr3_aa: CASSLGQGDTYGYTF
cdr3_nt: TGTGCCAGCAGTTTGGGACAGGGGGATACCTATGGCTACACCTTC
d_call: TRBD1
v_call: TRBV6-6
j_call: TRBJ1-2
clone_size: .

cdr3_aa: CASSRLAGATDTQYF
cdr3_nt: TGTGCCAGCAGTAGACTAGCGGGAGCCACAGATACGCAGTATTTT
d_call: TRBD2
v_call: TRBV28
j_call: TRBJ2-3
clone_size: once

cdr3_aa: CASSSSSGSWETQYF
cdr3_nt: TGTGCCAGCAGCTCCAGTAGCGGGAGTTGGGAGACCCAGTACTTC
d_call: TRBD2
v_call: TRBV7-2
j_call: TRBJ2-5
clone_size: .

cdr3_aa: CASSLGDRGGQETQYF
cdr3_nt: TGTGCCAGCAGCTTAGGCGACAGGGGAGGCCAAGAGACCCAGTACTTC
d_call: TRBD1
v_call: TRBV11-3
j_call: TRBJ2-5
clone_size: .

cdr3_aa: CASSLAGGTTYEQYF
cdr3_nt: TGTGCCAGCAGCTTAGCAGGGGGGACGACCTACGAGCAGTACTTC
d_call: .
v_call: TRBV7-8
j_call: TRBJ2-7
clone_size: .

cdr3_aa: CASSFGSYEQYF
cdr3_nt: TGCGCCAGCAGCTTCGGGAGCTACGAGCAGTACTTC
d_call: .
v_call: TRBV5-1
j_call: TRBJ2-7
clone_size: .

cdr3_aa: CASSQALFSSYNEQFF
cdr3_nt: TGCGCCAGCAGCCAGGCCTTATTTTCCTCCTACAATGAGCAGTTCTTC
d_call: .
v_call: TRBV4-3
j_call: TRBJ2-1
clone_size: .

cdr3_aa: CASSFGGLAGGEQYF
cdr3_nt: TGTGCCAGCAGCTTCGGTGGGCTAGCGGGCGGAGAGCAGTACTTC
d_call: TRBD2
v_call: TRBV7-6
j_call: TRBJ2-7
clone_size: .

cdr3_aa: CASSETRQAVYGYTF
cdr3_nt: TGTGCCAGCAGTGAAACCCGACAGGCTGTATATGGCTACACCTTC
d_call: .
v_call: TRBV2
j_call: TRBJ1-2
clone_size: .

cdr3_aa: CASSQDTTTRETQYF
cdr3_nt: TGCGCCAGCAGCCAAGACACGACGACAAGAGAGACCCAGTACTTC
d_call: .
v_call: TRBV4-1
j_call: TRBJ2-5
clone_size: .

cdr3_aa: CASSFDRGKLFF
cdr3_nt: TGTGCCAGCAGCTTCGACAGGGGAAAACTGTTTTTT
d_call: TRBD1
v_call: TRBV7-8
j_call: TRBJ1-4
clone_size: .

cdr3_aa: CASSVFGATDTQYF
cdr3_nt: TGTGCCAGCAGCGTGTTTGGGGCAACAGATACGCAGTATTTT
d_call: .
v_call: TRBV9
j_call: TRBJ2-3
clone_size: .

cdr3_aa: CSVEDRTGYEAFF
cdr3_nt: TGCAGCGTTGAAGATCGGACAGGGTATGAAGCTTTCTTT
d_call: TRBD1
v_call: TRBV29-1
j_call: TRBJ1-1
clone_size: .

cdr3_aa: CASSLAGGRTEAFF
cdr3_nt: TGTGCCAGCAGCTTAGCGGGTGGGCGGACTGAAGCTTTCTTT
d_call: .
v_call: TRBV7-9
j_call: TRBJ1-1
clone_size: few

cdr3_aa: CASLAMGGYTYEQYF
cdr3_nt: TGTGCCAGCCTCGCAATGGGCGGGTACACCTACGAGCAGTACTTC
d_call: .
v_call: TRBV28
j_call: TRBJ2-7
clone_size: .

cdr3_aa: CASSLVVGSEETQYF
cdr3_nt: TGTGCCAGCAGCTTGGTGGTGGGTAGCGAAGAGACCCAGTACTTC
d_call: .
v_call: TRBV5-4
j_call: TRBJ2-5
clone_size: .

cdr3_aa: CASSPTLGRGQETQYF
cdr3_nt: TGTGCCAGCAGCCCAACGTTGGGACGCGGGCAAGAGACCCAGTACTTC
d_call: .
v_call: TRBV7-3
j_call: TRBJ2-5
clone_size: .

cdr3_aa: CASSLHSGTKGEKLFF
cdr3_nt: TGTGCCAGCAGCTTACACTCCGGGACCAAGGGCGAAAAACTGTTTTTT
d_call: .
v_call: TRBV11-2
j_call: TRBJ1-4
clone_size: .

cdr3_aa: CASSSLAGGGTVTQYF
cdr3_nt: TGTGCCAGCAGCTCACTAGCGGGGGGCGGCACAGTTACGCAGTATTTT
d_call: TRBD2
v_call: TRBV11-2
j_call: TRBJ2-3
clone_size: .

cdr3_aa: CATSRERFSYEQYF
cdr3_nt: TGTGCCACCAGCAGAGAGCGGTTCTCCTACGAGCAGTACTTC
d_call: .
v_call: TRBV15
j_call: TRBJ2-7
clone_size: .

cdr3_aa: CASKTGGGTDTQYF
cdr3_nt: TGTGCCAGCAAGACAGGGGGCGGCACAGATACGCAGTATTTT
d_call: TRBD1
v_call: TRBV28
j_call: TRBJ2-3
clone_size: .

cdr3_aa: CASSSLTDRRTEAFF
cdr3_nt: TGTGCCAGCAGCTCTCTCACCGACAGACGCACTGAAGCTTTCTTT
d_call: .
v_call: TRBV7-9
j_call: TRBJ1-1
clone_size: few

cdr3_aa: CASSHVPTAGIYNEQFF
cdr3_nt: TGTGCCAGCAGCCACGTTCCGACCGCGGGGATATACAATGAGCAGTTCTTC
d_call: .
v_call: TRBV5-8
j_call: TRBJ2-1
clone_size: .

cdr3_aa: CASSLVALTDTQYF
cdr3_nt: TGTGCCAGCAGCTTAGTAGCGCTCACAGATACGCAGTATTTT
d_call: .
v_call: TRBV7-2
j_call: TRBJ2-3
clone_size: .

cdr3_aa: CASSLIPGEQFF
cdr3_nt: TGTGCCAGCAGCTTAATTCCCGGGGAGCAGTTCTTC
d_call: .
v_call: TRBV7-3
j_call: TRBJ2-1
clone_size: .